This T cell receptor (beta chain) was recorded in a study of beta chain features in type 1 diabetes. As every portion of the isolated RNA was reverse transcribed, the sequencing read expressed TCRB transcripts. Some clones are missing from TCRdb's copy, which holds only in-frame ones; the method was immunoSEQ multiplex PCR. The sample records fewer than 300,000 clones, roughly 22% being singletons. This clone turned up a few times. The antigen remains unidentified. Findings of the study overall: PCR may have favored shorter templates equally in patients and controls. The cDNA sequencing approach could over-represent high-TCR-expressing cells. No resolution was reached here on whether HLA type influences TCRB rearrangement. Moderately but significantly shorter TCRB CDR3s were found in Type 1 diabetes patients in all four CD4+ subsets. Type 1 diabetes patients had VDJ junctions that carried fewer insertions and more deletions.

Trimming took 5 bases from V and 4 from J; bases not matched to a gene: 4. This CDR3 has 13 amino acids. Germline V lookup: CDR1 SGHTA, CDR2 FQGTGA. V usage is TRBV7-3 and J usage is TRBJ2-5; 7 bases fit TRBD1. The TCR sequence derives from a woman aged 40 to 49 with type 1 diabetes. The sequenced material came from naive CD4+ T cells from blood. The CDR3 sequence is CASSLYRGETQYF. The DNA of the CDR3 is TGTGCCAGCAGCCTCTACAGGGGAGAGACCCAGTACTTC. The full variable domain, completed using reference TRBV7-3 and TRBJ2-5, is GAGVSQTPSNKVTEKGKYVELRCDPISGHTALYWYRQSLGQGPEFLIYFQGTGAADDSGLPNDRFFAVRPEGSVSTLKIQRTERGDSAVYLCASSLYRGETQYFGPGTRLLVL.